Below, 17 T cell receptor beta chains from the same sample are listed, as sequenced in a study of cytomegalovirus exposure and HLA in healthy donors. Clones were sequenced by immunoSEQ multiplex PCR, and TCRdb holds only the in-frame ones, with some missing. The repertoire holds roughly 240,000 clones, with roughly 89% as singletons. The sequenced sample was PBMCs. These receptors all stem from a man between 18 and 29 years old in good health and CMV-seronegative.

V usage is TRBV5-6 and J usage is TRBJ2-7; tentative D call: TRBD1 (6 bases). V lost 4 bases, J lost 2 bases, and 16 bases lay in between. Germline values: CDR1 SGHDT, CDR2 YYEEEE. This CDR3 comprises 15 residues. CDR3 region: CASSNGQTTTYEQYF. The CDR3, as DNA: TGTGCCAGCAGCAATGGACAGACCACTACCTACGAGCAGTACTTC.

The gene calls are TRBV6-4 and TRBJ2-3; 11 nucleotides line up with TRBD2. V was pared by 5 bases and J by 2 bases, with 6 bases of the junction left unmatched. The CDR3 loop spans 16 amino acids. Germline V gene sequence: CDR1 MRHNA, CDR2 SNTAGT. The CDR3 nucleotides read TGTGCCAGCAGTCCCGGGACTAGCGGAACCACAGATACGCAGTATTTT. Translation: CASSPGTSGTTDTQYF.

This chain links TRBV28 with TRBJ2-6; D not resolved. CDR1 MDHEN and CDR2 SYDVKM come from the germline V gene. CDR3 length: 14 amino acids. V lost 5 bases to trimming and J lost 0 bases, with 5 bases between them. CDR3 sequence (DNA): TGTGCCAGCAGTACTCTCTCTGGGGCCAACGTCCTGACTTTC. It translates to CASSTLSGANVLTF.

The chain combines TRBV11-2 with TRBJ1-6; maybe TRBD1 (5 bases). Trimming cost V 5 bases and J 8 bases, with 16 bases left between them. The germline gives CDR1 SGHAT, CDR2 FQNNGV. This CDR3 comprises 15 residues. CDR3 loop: CASSPRDRRDSPLHF. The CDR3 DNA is TGTGCCAGCAGCCCGCGGGACCGCCGGGATTCACCCCTCCACTTT.

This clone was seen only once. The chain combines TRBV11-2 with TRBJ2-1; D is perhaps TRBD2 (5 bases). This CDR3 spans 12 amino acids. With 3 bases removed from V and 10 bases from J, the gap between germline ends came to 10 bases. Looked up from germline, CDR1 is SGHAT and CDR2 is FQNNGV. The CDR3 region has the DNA TGTGCCAGCAGCTTTCTAGCTACCGAGCAGTTCTTC. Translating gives CASSFLATEQFF.

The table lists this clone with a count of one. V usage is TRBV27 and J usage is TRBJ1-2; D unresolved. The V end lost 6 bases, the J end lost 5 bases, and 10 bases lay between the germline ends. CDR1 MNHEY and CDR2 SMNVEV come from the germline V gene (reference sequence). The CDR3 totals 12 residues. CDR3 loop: CASSPDLYGYTF. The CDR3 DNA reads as TGTGCCAGCAGCCCAGACTTATATGGCTACACCTTC.

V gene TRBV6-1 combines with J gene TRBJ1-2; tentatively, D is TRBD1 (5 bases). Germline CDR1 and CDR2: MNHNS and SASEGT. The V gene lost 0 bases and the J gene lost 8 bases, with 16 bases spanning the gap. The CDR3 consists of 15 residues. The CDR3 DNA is TGTGCCAGCAGTGAAGCTAGTGCAGGGCGCCACGGCTACACCTTC. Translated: CASSEASAGRHGYTF.

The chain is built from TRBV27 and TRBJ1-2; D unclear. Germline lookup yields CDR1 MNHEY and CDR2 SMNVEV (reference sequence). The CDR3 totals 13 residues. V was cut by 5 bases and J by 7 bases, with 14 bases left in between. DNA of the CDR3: TGTGCCAGCAGTCCTTCGCGGGAGGCTGGCTACACCTTC. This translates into CASSPSREAGYTF.

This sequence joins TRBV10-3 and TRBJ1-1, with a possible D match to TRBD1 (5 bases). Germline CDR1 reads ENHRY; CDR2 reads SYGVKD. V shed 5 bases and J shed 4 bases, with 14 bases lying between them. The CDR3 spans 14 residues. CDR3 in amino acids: CAISPSDSSTEAFF. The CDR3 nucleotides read TGTGCCATCAGTCCTTCAGACAGTAGCACTGAAGCTTTCTTT.

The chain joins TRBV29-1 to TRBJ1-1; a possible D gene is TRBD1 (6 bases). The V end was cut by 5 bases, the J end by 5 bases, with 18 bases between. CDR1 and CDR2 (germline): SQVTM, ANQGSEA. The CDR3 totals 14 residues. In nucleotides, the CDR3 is TGCAGCGTTCGGGGGGCGGCAAGCCGTACTGAAGCTTTCTTT. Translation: CSVRGAASRTEAFF.

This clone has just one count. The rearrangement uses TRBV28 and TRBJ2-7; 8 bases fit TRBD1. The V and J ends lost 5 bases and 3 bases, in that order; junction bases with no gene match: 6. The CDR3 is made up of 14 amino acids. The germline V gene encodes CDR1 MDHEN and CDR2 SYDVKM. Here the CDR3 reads CASSPGDRSYEQYF. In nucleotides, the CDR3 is TGTGCCAGCAGTCCAGGGGACAGGAGCTACGAGCAGTACTTC.

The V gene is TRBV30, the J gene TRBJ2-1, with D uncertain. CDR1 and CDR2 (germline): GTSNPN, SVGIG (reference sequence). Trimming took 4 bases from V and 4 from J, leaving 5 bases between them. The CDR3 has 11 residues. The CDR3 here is CAWTPYNEQFF. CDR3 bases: TGTGCCTGGACTCCTTACAATGAGCAGTTCTTC.

The CDR3 loop is CASSPIPTSEAFF. The CDR3 DNA sequence: TGTGCCAGCAGCCCTATTCCGACAAGTGAAGCTTTCTTT. The genes are TRBV27 and TRBJ1-1; D unclear. CDR3 size: 13 residues. V was cut by 6 bases and J by 7 bases, with 15 bases left in between. CDR1 and CDR2 from the germline V gene are MNHEY and SMNVEV (reference sequence).

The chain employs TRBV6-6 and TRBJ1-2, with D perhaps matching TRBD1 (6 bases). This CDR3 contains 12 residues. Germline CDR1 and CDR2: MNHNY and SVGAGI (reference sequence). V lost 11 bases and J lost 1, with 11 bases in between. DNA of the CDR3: TGTGCCGGCCAGGGACATAACTATGGCTACACCTTC. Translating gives CAGQGHNYGYTF.

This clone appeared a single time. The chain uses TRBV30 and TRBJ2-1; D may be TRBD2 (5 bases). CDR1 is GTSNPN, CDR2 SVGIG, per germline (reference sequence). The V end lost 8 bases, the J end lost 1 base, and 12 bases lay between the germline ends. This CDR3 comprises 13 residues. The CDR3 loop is CAGGEDSYNEQFF. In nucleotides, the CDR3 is TGTGCCGGAGGTGAAGATTCCTACAATGAGCAGTTCTTC.

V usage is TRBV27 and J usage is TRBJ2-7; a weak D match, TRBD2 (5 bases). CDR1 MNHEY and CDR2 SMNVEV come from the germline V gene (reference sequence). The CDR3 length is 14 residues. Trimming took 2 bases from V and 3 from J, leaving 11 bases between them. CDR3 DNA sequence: TGTGCCAGCAGTTTAAAACCAGGAGGCTACGAGCAGTACTTC. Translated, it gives CASSLKPGGYEQYF.

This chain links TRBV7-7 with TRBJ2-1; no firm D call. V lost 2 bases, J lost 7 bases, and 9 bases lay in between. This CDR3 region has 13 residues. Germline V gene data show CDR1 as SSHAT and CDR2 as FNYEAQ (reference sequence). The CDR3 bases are TGTGCCAGCAGCTTATTAGAGTCAAATGAGCAGTTCTTC. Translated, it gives CASSLLESNEQFF.